This T cell receptor (beta chain) is from a study of blood T cell repertoires in COVID-19. Study overall: The study drew acute and convalescent COVID-19 samples from the United States, Italy and Spain.

This table comes from immunoSEQ multiplex PCR, and its TCRdb copy is limited to in-frame clones, with some not included. The sample has 200,000 to 250,000 clones, roughly 85% seen once; the top ten hold about 4%. Adults between roughly 18 and 89 years of age took part from some 25 US areas. The CDR3 consists of 13 residues. Trimming took 4 bases from V and 11 from J; bases not matched to a gene: 7. The germline V gene encodes CDR1 MRHNA and CDR2 SNTAGT. What was sequenced was PBMCs or T cells enriched from blood (not recorded which). This rearrangement joins TRBV6-4 to TRBJ1-5; 8 bases match TRBD1. The receptor's source is a woman aged 40-49 years with acute COVID-19. The CDR3 DNA reads as TGTGCCAGCAGTGCCTCATCGACAGGGGCCCAGCATTTT. Translated: CASSASSTGAQHF.